The 24 T cell receptor beta chains below come from one sample, sequenced in a study of T cells after yellow fever vaccination. Each CDR3 protein is one row after TCRdb ran MiXCR on the 5' RACE reads. In the table there are about 75,000 distinct CDR3 sequences, around 7.8% of which are singletons. The source was CD8+ T cells sorted from PBMCs, collected more than 8 days after the first yellow fever vaccination. The receptors come from a man aged 18 to 29 who received the YFV17D yellow fever vaccine.

This clonotype was counted ten times or more. The rearrangement joins TRBV12-3 or TRBV12-4 to TRBJ2-5; the match to TRBD2 covers 7 bases. CDR3 length: 14 residues. V lost 4 bases, J lost 4 bases, and 6 bases stayed unmatched. CDR3 in DNA: TGTGCCAGCAGTTCCCCCGGACTAGGAGAGACCCAGTACTTC. Translated: CASSSPGLGETQYF.

This clonotype came up many times. V usage is TRBV4-1 and J usage is TRBJ2-7, with a tentative D call TRBD2 (5 bases). The CDR3 has 15 residues. Germline CDR1 reads MGHRA; CDR2 reads YSYEKL. The V end was cut by 4 bases, the J end by 2 bases, with 15 bases between. The CDR3 loop is CASSPEPSGPYEQYV. DNA for the CDR3: TGCGCCAGCAGCCCCGAGCCGAGCGGTCCCTACGAGCAGTACGTC.

This clonotype turned up a few times. The J gene is TRBJ2-3, the V gene TRBV7-2; 8 nucleotides match TRBD2. Germline CDR1 SGHTA, CDR2 FQGNSA. V lost 0 bases to trimming and J lost 4 bases; unmatched junction nucleotides: 6. The CDR3 is made up of 16 amino acids. CDR3 region: CASSLAGSGGADTQYF. The DNA of the CDR3 is TGTGCCAGCAGCTTAGCAGGGTCGGGGGGGGCAGATACGCAGTATTTT.

This clonotype was counted many times. The J gene is TRBJ2-3, the V gene TRBV7-2, with D uncertain. The V end lost 4 bases, the J end lost 5 bases, and 16 bases lay between the germline ends. Germline V gene lookup returns CDR1 SGHTA and CDR2 FQGNSA. CDR3 length: 15 amino acids. The CDR3 sequence: CASSSTGLRGDTQYF. CDR3 coding DNA: TGTGCCAGCAGCTCTACGGGCCTTAGAGGAGATACGCAGTATTTT.

This clonotype showed up many times. The CDR3 loop reads CSVEDPTRGLAYEQFF. Written as DNA, the CDR3 is TGCAGCGTTGAAGATCCAACTCGGGGGCTCGCGTATGAGCAGTTCTTC. J is TRBJ2-1 and V is TRBV29-1, with D possibly called TRBD1 or TRBD2 (6 bases each). This CDR3 spans 16 amino acids. Germline CDR1 is SQVTM and CDR2 is ANQGSEA. V was cut by 0 bases and J by 8 bases, with 20 bases left in between.

The CDR3 region is CASSLVLAGGLGDTQYF. DNA for the CDR3: TGTGCCAGCAGCTTAGTGCTAGCGGGGGGCTTGGGAGATACGCAGTATTTT. This chain links TRBV11-3 with TRBJ2-3, with TRBD2 identical over 11 bases. The V gene end was trimmed by 1 base and the J gene end by 5 bases; junction bases not matched to a gene: 8. This CDR3 region has 17 residues. Per the germline V gene, CDR1 is SGHNT and CDR2 is YENEEA.

CDR3 sequence: CASSNEEYPEDRAEQFF. In DNA form, the CDR3 reads TGTGCCAGCAGCAATGAGGAATACCCCGAGGACAGGGCTGAGCAGTTCTTC. The chain uses TRBV7-9 and TRBJ2-1; 8 bases match TRBD1. This CDR3 contains 17 residues. Germline V CDR1 and CDR2: SEHNR, FQNEAQ (reference sequence). V lost 5 bases, J lost 9 bases, and 18 bases stayed unmatched.

The CDR3 DNA sequence: TGCAGCGTTGAGTGGACAGGGGGTCTGGAGACCCAGTACTTC. It codes for CSVEWTGGLETQYF. The rearrangement links TRBV29-1 to TRBJ2-5; 10 bases align to TRBD1. The V gene end was trimmed by 3 bases and the J gene end by 5 bases; junction bases not matched to a gene: 6. Looked up from germline, CDR1 is SQVTM and CDR2 is ANQGSEA. The CDR3 contains 14 residues.

This clonotype came up many times. The V gene is TRBV6-5, the J gene TRBJ2-3, with 8 positions matching TRBD1. This CDR3 comprises 16 residues. Germline V gene sequence: CDR1 MNHEY, CDR2 SVGAGI. Trimming took 1 base from V and 5 from J; bases not matched to a gene: 8. CDR3 sequence (DNA): TGTGCCAGCAGTTACTTTGACAGGGGAGAGGGAGATACGCAGTATTTT. Encoded protein: CASSYFDRGEGDTQYF.

This clonotype came up a few times. The chain links TRBV3-1 to TRBJ2-3; D is tentatively TRBD1 or TRBD2 (5 bases each). CDR3 size: 16 residues. V shed 5 bases and J shed 2 bases, with 17 bases lying between them. Germline CDR1 LGHDT, CDR2 YNNKEL (reference sequence). CDR3 bases: TGTGCCAGCAGCAAACGGAGAGGGGAATTCACAGATACGCAGTATTTT. Its translation: CASSKRRGEFTDTQYF.

Comments on this clonotype: This could be a read error, since a much larger clone is one nucleotide away. The genes are TRBV20-1 and TRBJ2-7; D ambiguous. This CDR3 region has 13 residues. The V and J ends lost 5 bases and 0 bases respectively, with 11 bases between them. Germline V gene sequence: CDR1 DFQATT, CDR2 SNEGSKA (reference sequence). The CDR3 coding sequence is TGCAGTGCTGCACTGGACGGCTCCTACGAGCAGTACGTC. Its translation is CSAALDGSYEQYV.

This clonotype was seen ten or more times. The genes are TRBV4-3 and TRBJ2-2; possible D gene TRBD2, 7 bases. This CDR3 has 15 residues. Germline-derived CDR1 and CDR2 are LGHNA and YSLEER. Trimming left V 2 bases short and J 7 bases short, with 14 bases between. The CDR3 sequence is CASSQRGGAVGELFF. The CDR3 DNA is TGCGCCAGCAGCCAAAGAGGGGGGGCGGTCGGGGAGCTGTTTTTT.

This clonotype has at least ten counts. The rearrangement links TRBV6-1 to TRBJ1-1, with 8 bases lining up with TRBD1. V lost 0 bases, J lost 4 bases, and 4 bases stayed unmatched. Germline V gives CDR1 MNHNS, CDR2 SASEGT. CDR3 size: 15 residues. The CDR3 DNA reads TGTGCCAGCAGTGAAGCCCCCACAGGGGGCACTGAAGCTTTCTTT. This sequence encodes CASSEAPTGGTEAFF.

In its sample, this clonotype was seen a few times. The chain employs TRBV27 and TRBJ2-7, with D unresolved. The CDR3 is 13 amino acids. The V gene's germline CDR1 is MNHEY and CDR2 SMNVEV (reference sequence). Deletions cut 3 bases from V and 4 bases from J, with 10 bases between. CDR3 sequence reads: CASSLSLGYEQYV. In DNA, the CDR3 is TGTGCCAGCAGTTTGTCTCTTGGATACGAGCAGTACGTC.

In this sample, this clonotype turned up many times. The chain recombines TRBV5-6 with TRBJ2-2, with D possibly matching TRBD2 (5 bases). V was shortened by 5 bases and J by 6 bases, with 23 bases between the two germline ends. The CDR3 runs to 17 residues. Germline values: CDR1 SGHDT, CDR2 YYEEEE. The CDR3 loop is CASSSSRARAAAGELFF. CDR3 nucleotide sequence: TGTGCCAGCAGTTCGTCGAGGGCCAGAGCGGCGGCCGGGGAGCTGTTTTTT.

The J gene is TRBJ2-7, the V gene TRBV6-2 or TRBV6-3; TRBD2 agrees at 7 bases. Germline loops: CDR1 MNHEY, CDR2 SVGEGT. With 0 bases clipped from V and 5 bases from J, the junction kept 1 base outside the gene matches. The CDR3 is made up of 13 amino acids. CDR3 sequence reads: CASSYSGRDEQYV. The CDR3 DNA reads as TGTGCCAGCAGTTACTCGGGGAGGGACGAGCAGTACGTC.

This clonotype appeared many times. V usage is TRBV7-9 and J usage is TRBJ2-3; unclear D gene. Germline-derived CDR1 and CDR2 are SEHNR and FQNEAQ (reference sequence). V lost 8 bases, J lost 6 bases, and 12 bases lay in between. The CDR3 spans 12 residues. CDR3 in DNA: TGTGCCAGCGGTTACCTGGGGGATACGCAGTATTTT. Translation: CASGYLGDTQYF.

In its sample, this clonotype was seen a few times. The chain joins TRBV7-9 to TRBJ1-2, with D unresolved. The germline V gene encodes CDR1 SEHNR and CDR2 FQNEAQ (reference sequence). Trimming shortened V by 5 bases and J by 0 bases, and 7 bases separated the two germline ends. This CDR3 contains 13 residues. CDR3 sequence reads: CASSTPPNYGYTF. The CDR3, as DNA: TGTGCCAGCAGCACCCCGCCTAACTATGGCTACACCTTC.

This clonotype was counted ten times or more. The gene calls are TRBV4-3 and TRBJ2-3; D may be TRBD2 (6 bases). Trimming took 5 bases from V and 6 from J, leaving 21 bases between them. CDR1 and CDR2 (germline): LGHNA, YSLEER. The CDR3 has 16 residues. CDR3 sequence (DNA): TGCGCCAGCAGCGGGCGGGGCACCGACTCCACGGATACGCAGTATTTT. Its protein product is CASSGRGTDSTDTQYF.

This clonotype was detected ten times or more. The rearrangement links TRBV6-1 to TRBJ2-3; D not certain. Germline V lookup: CDR1 MNHNS, CDR2 SASEGT. The CDR3 is 16 residues long. V lost 4 bases and J lost 3, with 17 bases in between. CDR3 loop: CASSGNPGRETDTQYF. In DNA form, the CDR3 reads TGTGCCAGCAGTGGAAATCCGGGCCGTGAGACAGATACGCAGTATTTT.

This clonotype was recorded many times. The V gene is TRBV29-1, the J gene TRBJ2-5; 7 bases agree with TRBD1. This CDR3 has 15 residues. J gave up 0 bases and V 0 bases, and 4 bases lay outside the gene matches. The germline V gene encodes CDR1 SQVTM and CDR2 ANQGSEA. CDR3 sequence (DNA): TGCAGCGTTGAAGATCGGGACAGTAACCAAGAGACCCAGTACTTC. This sequence encodes CSVEDRDSNQETQYF.

This clonotype has ten or more counts. Mismatch with germline at one junction end may stem from a read error. The chain has TRBV12-3 or TRBV12-4 and TRBJ2-3, with 9 bases identical to TRBD2. The CDR3 runs to 14 residues. This CDR3 is CASSPGTSIDTQYF. Written as DNA, the CDR3 is TGTGCCAGCAGTCCTGGGACTAGCATAGATACGCAGTATTTT.

Many counts were recorded for this clonotype. The V gene is TRBV6-1, the J gene TRBJ1-3, with a weak D call TRBD1 (6 bases). Germline V gene sequence: CDR1 MNHNS, CDR2 SASEGT. V was pared by 1 base and J by 6 bases, with 10 bases between. The CDR3 runs 14 residues. CDR3: CASSEEEGVNTIYF. For the CDR3, the DNA is TGTGCCAGCAGTGAAGAGGAGGGGGTAAACACCATATATTTT.

This clonotype was seen a few times. This rearrangement joins TRBV19 to TRBJ1-1, with a tentative D call TRBD1 (5 bases). Trimming removed 9 bases at V and 0 bases at J, with 17 bases between. Per germline, CDR1 LNHDA and CDR2 SQIVND (reference sequence). This CDR3 has 15 amino acids. The CDR3 region has the DNA TGTGCCAGCACGATCACCGGGGGGATGAACACTGAAGCTTTCTTT. Protein sequence: CASTITGGMNTEAFF.